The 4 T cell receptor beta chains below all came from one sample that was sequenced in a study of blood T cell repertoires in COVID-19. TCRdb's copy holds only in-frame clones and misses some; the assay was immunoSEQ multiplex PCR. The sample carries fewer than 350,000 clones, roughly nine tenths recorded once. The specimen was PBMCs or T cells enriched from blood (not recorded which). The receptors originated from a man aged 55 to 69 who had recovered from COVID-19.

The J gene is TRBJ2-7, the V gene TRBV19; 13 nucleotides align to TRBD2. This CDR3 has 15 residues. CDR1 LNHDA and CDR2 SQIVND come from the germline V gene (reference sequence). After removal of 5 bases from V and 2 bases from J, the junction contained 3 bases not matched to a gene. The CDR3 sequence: CASSRTSGGAYEQYF. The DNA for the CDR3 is TGTGCCAGTAGTCGGACTAGCGGGGGTGCCTACGAGCAGTACTTC.

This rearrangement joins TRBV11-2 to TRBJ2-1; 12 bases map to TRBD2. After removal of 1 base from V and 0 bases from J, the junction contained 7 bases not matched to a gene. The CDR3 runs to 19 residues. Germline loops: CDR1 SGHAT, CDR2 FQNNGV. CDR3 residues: CASSLGGLAGGPSYNEQFF. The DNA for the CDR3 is TGTGCCAGCAGCTTAGGCGGGCTAGCGGGAGGGCCCTCCTACAATGAGCAGTTCTTC. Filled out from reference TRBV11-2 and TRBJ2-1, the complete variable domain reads EAGVAQSPRYKIIEKRQSVAFWCNPISGHATLYWYQQILGQGPKLLIQFQNNGVVDDSQLPKDRFSAERLKGVDSTLKIQPAKLEDSAVYLCASSLGGLAGGPSYNEQFFGPGTRLTVL.

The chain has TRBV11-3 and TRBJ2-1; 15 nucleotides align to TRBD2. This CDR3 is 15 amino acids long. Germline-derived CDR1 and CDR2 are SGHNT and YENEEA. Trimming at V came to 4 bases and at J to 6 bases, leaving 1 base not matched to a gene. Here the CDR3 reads CASSSGLAGGNEQFF. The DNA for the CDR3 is TGTGCCAGCAGCTCGGGACTAGCGGGAGGCAATGAGCAGTTCTTC.

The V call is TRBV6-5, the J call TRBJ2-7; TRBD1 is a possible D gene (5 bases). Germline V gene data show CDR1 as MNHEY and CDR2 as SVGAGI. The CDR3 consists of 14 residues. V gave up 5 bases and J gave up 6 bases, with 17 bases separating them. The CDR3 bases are TGTGCCAGCAGTCCAGGCAGGGTGTGGGGCGAGCAGTACTTC. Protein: CASSPGRVWGEQYF.